This TCR beta chain was sequenced during a study of blood T cells in healthy people across ages. Study-wide background: In model experiments, template switching was able to capture about one barcoded beta molecule for every two T cells that were present. Whole-study results and caveats: Per million T cells, TCR beta diversity dropped about linearly as age rose.

CDR3 length: 15 amino acids. V dropped 10 bases and J dropped 1 base, with 19 bases sitting between them. The V gene's germline CDR1 is LNHDA and CDR2 SQIVND (reference sequence). Sample-barcoded 5' priming and a J-beta primer mix drove a second PCR of roughly 7 to 11 cycles. TCRdb reanalysed the 5' RACE reads using MiXCR and keeps one entry per CDR3 protein. The sample records 870,000 or so distinct CDR3 sequences, 29% being singletons. Of note for this clonotype: Its antigen is as yet unknown.

Individuals who donated were healthy Caucasians from Russia aged roughly 6 to 100. Every sample yielded at least 6.5 million isolated PBMCs. The chain has TRBV19 and TRBJ1-1; tentative D call: TRBD1 (6 bases). The sequencing sample was made of blood. The sequence came from a woman of 80 years or more in good health. The CDR3 loop is CATNGQSPRNTEAFF. The CDR3 nucleotides read TGTGCCACCAACGGACAGAGCCCGAGGAACACTGAAGCTTTCTTT.